The entry that follows covers one T cell receptor (beta chain) sequence. Its binding antigen is unknown. One base away there is no much larger clone; base qualities are not given. Using the deep immunoSEQ assay, TCR CDR3 regions were amplified from genomic DNA by multiplex PCR. Extracted genomic DNA from each cell subset was distributed evenly across all wells of several immunoSEQ 96-well plates, and each plate was treated as a replicate. For sorted subsets, each replicate PCR was loaded with approximately 0.2 ug genomic DNA, equivalent to about 33,000 T cell genomes. The purified libraries were quantified using a Qubit 3.0 fluorometer, sized with a Bioanalyzer 2100, and then quantified again using the KAPA Library Quantification kit. Every immunoSEQ 96-well plate was sequenced on a dedicated single-read 150-cycle Illumina NextSeq 550 flow cell. Per the source publication's procedure: Because the immunoSEQ output included only junctional sequences and no quality scores, the filtering could not be the same as the filtering used for full-length reads. To assign V/J genes and CDR3, sequences were annotated using PyIR, a Python wrapper for IgBLAST v1.9, with IMGT germline references. Reads were filtered out if the reads had weak V/J assignments (E-value above 1e-6), no CDR3, stop codons, out-of-frame junctions, or ambiguous translated residues. V3J clonotypes were defined as sequences sharing an identical inferred V gene, J gene, and CDR3 amino acid sequence. Percentage overlap between repertoires was computed as shared unique clonotypes divided by the size of the smaller repertoire. Richness of each repertoire was evaluated using RTK rarefaction, the Chao1 estimator, and Recon v2.1 estimates of unobserved clonotypes. Generation probabilities were computed with OLGA for all TCRbeta clonotypes obtained by the gDNA method from several donors. As stored in TCRdb, this immuneACCESS dataset retains in-frame rearrangements with V and J assigned. A fraction of the clones does not appear; measured against another copy, unresolved V genes explain less than half of the discrepancy, and the remainder lacks a known reason. V and J calls and clone size are copied from that table; D and trimming were computed from the DNA. This sample holds some 2,100,000 clones; roughly 95% were observed only once. The ten largest clonotypes hold around 0.13% of the sample.

This entry is derived from a study of shared clonotypes between healthy human individuals (dated by TCRdb to the early 2020s). Some background on the complete study: A few men and a couple of women, aged 18 to 49 years, made up the cohort. Per donor, three plates each were used for CD4 naive and CD4 memory, two for CD8 naive, and one for CD8 memory. To estimate repertoire size and how much clonotypes are shared between individuals, the study performed deep sequencing of blood TCR repertoires from a few healthy adults. To increase sequencing depth and limit assay-specific biases, different laboratories used diverse techniques to prepare libraries and sequence TCR repertoires. Each donor's leukapheresis produced roughly between roughly 0.85 and 9 billion PBMCs.

The donors were healthy, HIV-negative adults who had no recently reported acute infections or vaccinations. Every donor was a Caucasian adult living in Nashville, Tennessee, USA. CD4+ T cells were enriched by magnetic negative selection, after which naive cells were positively selected on CD45RA and the negative fraction was taken as the memory subset. Blood was collected by leukapheresis, and PBMCs were isolated by Ficoll-Histopaque density gradient centrifugation and then cryopreserved in liquid nitrogen vapor phase. Analytical flow cytometry was used to check the purity and quantity of every magnetically sorted T cell population. Each sorted fraction had its genomic DNA isolated and then quantified by UV absorbance on a Nanodrop 2000c. What the work shows at the level of the full study, not this receptor alone: Clonotypes shared by all four sorted-subset donors showed higher generation probabilities than non-shared clonotypes. Naive subsets generally had larger estimated clonotype richness than memory subsets. The genetic and exposure-history diversity represented was limited by the small number of donors. Incomplete sequencing was indicated by rarefaction of sorted-subset datasets, despite the large sequencing depth. Pairwise subsampling led to the expectation that sequencing depth would affect the degree of clonotype sharing among donors. Sampling was restricted to blood, and TCR repertoires in tissue are likely to differ from TCR repertoires in blood. Roughly 5% of naive CD4, 3.5% of naive CD8, roughly 2.5% of memory CD4, and roughly 0.4% of memory CD8 clonotypes were shared across four donors.

Trimming at the junction amounts to 4 bases on V and 3 bases on J, and the germline ends lie 10 bases apart. From cysteine to phenylalanine, the CDR3 is 13 amino acids long. The CDR3 DNA has 39 bases and is translated from base 1. Taken from the germline V gene, the CDR1 and CDR2 loops are SNHLY and FYNNEI. Recombination joined TRBV2 with TRBJ2-7; D gene: possibly TRBD2, on 6 matching bases. Sequencing was performed on naive CD4+ T cells sorted from blood. In light of the paper, this sample's cell subset or site label describes: CD45RA+ positively selected. The TCR sequence derives from a man aged 18 to 35 in good health. CDR3 protein: CASSVLTSYEQYF. The DNA reads as follows: TGTGCCAGCAGTGTACTGACTAGCTACGAGCAGTACTTC.